One and the same sample provided the 25 T cell receptor beta chains below, sequenced in a study of alternative splicing in chronic myeloid leukemia remission. Study as a whole: Trial remission samples were taken at major or complete molecular response, at 12 or 24 months.

Poly-A-selected mRNA from around 1 ug total RNA formed the libraries. No DNA is given; TCRdb re-called the bulk RNA-seq reads and lists each CDR3 protein once. The repertoire includes around 600 distinct CDR3 sequences, approximately 95% of them detected once, and about 7.3% sits in the top ten. Sequencing was performed on PBMCs or total blood leukocytes (not recorded which), taken during remission. The origin of the receptors is an adult with chronic myeloid leukemia.

This chain joins TRBV9 and TRBJ1-2. Germline values: CDR1 SGDLS, CDR2 YYNGEE. CDR3 length: 14 amino acids. The chain's CDR3 is CASSARDRGGGYTF.

The CDR3 loop is CASSLTPLTEAFF. The chain is built from TRBV7-3 and TRBJ1-1. Germline loops: CDR1 SGHTA, CDR2 FQGTGA. The CDR3 is 13 amino acids.

The chain uses TRBV4-2 and TRBJ1-3. CDR3 size: 15 residues. Germline V gives CDR1 LGHNA, CDR2 YNFKEQ. Here the CDR3 reads CASSPPGTEKNTIYF.

The V call is TRBV29-1, the J call TRBJ2-1; the TCRdb call, TRBD2, lacks DNA for checking. The CDR3 loop spans 15 amino acids. In germline, CDR1 is SQVTM, CDR2 ANQGSEA. This CDR3 is CSVQGGIKRYNEQFF.

The chain links TRBV20-1 to TRBJ2-3; TCRdb lists TRBD2, though no DNA is available to test this call. The CDR3 is 16 amino acids. Germline CDR1 is DFQATT and CDR2 is SNEGSKA (reference sequence). The CDR3 loop reads CSARVLTSGVTDTQYF.

The CDR3 sequence is CASRGRTVSSYNSPLHF. The rearrangement joins TRBV28 to TRBJ1-6. The germline V gene has CDR1 MDHEN and CDR2 SYDVKM. CDR3 length equals 17 residues.

The chain couples TRBV14 to TRBJ1-2; the D gene TCRdb calls, TRBD1, cannot be checked with no DNA. From germline, CDR1 is SGHDN and CDR2 FVKESK. The CDR3 length is 16 residues. This chain's CDR3 is CASSQDPRQGVYGYTF.

The rearrangement uses TRBV3-2 and TRBJ1-1. TRBV3-2 is shown as a pseudogene. CDR3 length: 15 amino acids. The CDR3 reads CASSQTGTTNTEAFF.

The genes are TRBV29-1 and TRBJ2-3; TCRdb indicates TRBD2, and absent DNA this call remains unverified. The length of the CDR3 is 17 residues. Germline V lookup: CDR1 SQVTM, CDR2 ANQGSEA. CDR3 amino acids: CSVEDRTSGDHTDTQYF.

This chain uses TRBV19 with TRBJ1-4. Germline V gene sequence: CDR1 LNHDA, CDR2 SQIVND (reference sequence). CDR3 length: 14 amino acids. The CDR3 loop is CAIYIRPKEEKLFF.

The V and J genes are TRBV28 and TRBJ2-3; TCRdb's D call, TRBD2, is unchecked because there is no DNA. The CDR3 totals 15 residues. Germline CDR1 and CDR2: MDHEN and SYDVKM. The chain's CDR3 is CASRPQGLETDTQYF.

This chain joins TRBV13 and TRBJ1-2. CDR1 is PRHDT and CDR2 is FYEKMQ in the germline V gene (reference sequence). The CDR3 extends over 14 amino acids. CDR3 residues: CASSLYSRTYGYTF.

This clonotype was counted once. The J gene is TRBJ1-1, the V gene TRBV3-2. TRBV3-2 is flagged as a pseudogene. The CDR3 spans 13 residues. CDR3 loop: CASSRRGNTEAFF.

This clonotype showed up just once. The V gene is TRBV18, the J gene TRBJ1-6. The CDR3 is made up of 16 amino acids. CDR1 and CDR2 (germline): KGHSH, LQKENI. CDR3 in amino acids: CASSLGTVPDNSPLHF.

The chain has TRBV2 and TRBJ1-5; the TCRdb D gene call, TRBD1, has no DNA to confirm it. This CDR3 region has 14 residues. Germline V gene data show CDR1 as SNHLY and CDR2 as FYNNEI. The CDR3 loop is CASSTGAPNQPQHF.

This clonotype was seen a single time. The chain links TRBV7-9 to TRBJ1-6. The germline gives CDR1 SEHNR, CDR2 FQNEAQ (reference sequence). This CDR3 contains 16 residues. CDR3 residues: CASSLETGTLNSPLHF.

The chain links TRBV19 to TRBJ1-1. Germline V lookup: CDR1 LNHDA, CDR2 SQIVND (reference sequence). CDR3 length: 17 amino acids. This CDR3 reads CASSALSQASQNTEAFF. Using reference TRBV19 and TRBJ1-1 for the parts outside the CDR3, the full variable domain is DGGITQSPKYLFRKEGQNVTLSCEQNLNHDAMYWYRQDPGQGLRLIYYSQIVNDFQKGDIAEGYSVSREKKESFPLTVTSAQKNPTAFYLCASSALSQASQNTEAFFGQGTRLTVV.

The chain has TRBV12-3 or TRBV12-4 and TRBJ2-7; the TCRdb D gene call, TRBD2, has no DNA to confirm it. This CDR3 has 13 residues. CDR3 region: CATRRGTSYEQYF.

The chain recombines TRBV7-2 with TRBJ2-7; as DNA is missing, the TRBD2 call by TCRdb cannot be tested. The CDR3 is 15 residues long. Germline V gives CDR1 SGHTA, CDR2 FQGNSA. This chain's CDR3 is CASSKLRDRVYEQYF. Supplemented by reference TRBV7-2 and TRBJ2-7, the full variable domain reads GAGVSQSPSNKVTEKGKDVELRCDPISGHTALYWYRQSLGQGLEFLIYFQGNSAPDKSGLPSDRFSAERTGGSVSTLTIQRTQQEDSAVYLCASSKLRDRVYEQYFGPGTRLTVT.

This chain connects TRBV9 to TRBJ1-1. The CDR3 runs 12 residues. Germline CDR1 is SGDLS and CDR2 is YYNGEE. The CDR3 reads CASSVQNTEAFF.

V and J are TRBV19 and TRBJ1-5; lacking DNA, the TRBD1 call made by TCRdb goes unchecked. The CDR3 spans 17 residues. Germline V gene lookup returns CDR1 LNHDA and CDR2 SQIVND (reference sequence). The CDR3 reads CASSLGTGGASAQPQHF.

The chain is built from TRBV28 and TRBJ2-7; with no DNA, the TCRdb D assignment of TRBD2 cannot be verified. The germline gives CDR1 MDHEN, CDR2 SYDVKM. The CDR3 sequence is 14 residues long. The CDR3 is CASSLVGGHHEQYF.

This chain links TRBV4-1 with TRBJ1-2; TCRdb's assignment of TRBD1 cannot be checked, as there is no DNA. The CDR3 runs 17 residues. Germline loops: CDR1 MGHRA, CDR2 YSYEKL. CDR3 sequence: CASSQGYLGQGIYGYTF.

The chain couples TRBV6-1 to TRBJ2-3; no DNA is available, so the TRBD2 call from TCRdb remains unchecked. The CDR3 spans 14 residues. Germline lookup yields CDR1 MNHNS and CDR2 SASEGT. The chain's CDR3 is CASSKGDSTDTQYF.

V gene TRBV18 combines with J gene TRBJ1-6. The germline V gene encodes CDR1 KGHSH and CDR2 LQKENI. This CDR3 has 13 amino acids. CDR3 sequence: CASSPIENSPLHF.